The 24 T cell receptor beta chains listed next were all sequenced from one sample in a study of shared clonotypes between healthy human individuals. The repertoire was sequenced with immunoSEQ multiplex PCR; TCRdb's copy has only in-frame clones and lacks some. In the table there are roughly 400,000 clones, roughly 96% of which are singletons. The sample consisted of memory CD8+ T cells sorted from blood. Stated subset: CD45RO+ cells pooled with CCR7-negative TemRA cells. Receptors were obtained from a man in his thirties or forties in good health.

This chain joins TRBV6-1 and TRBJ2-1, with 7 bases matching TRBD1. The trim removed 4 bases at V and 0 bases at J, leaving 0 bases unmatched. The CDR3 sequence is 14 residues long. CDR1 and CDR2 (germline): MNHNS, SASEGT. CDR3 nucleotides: TGTGCCAGCAGTGGGACAGGCTCCTACAATGAGCAGTTCTTC. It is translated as CASSGTGSYNEQFF.

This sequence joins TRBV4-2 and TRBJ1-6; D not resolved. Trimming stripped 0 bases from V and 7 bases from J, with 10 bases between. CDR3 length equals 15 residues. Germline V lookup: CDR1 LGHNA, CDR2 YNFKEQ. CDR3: CASSQDGQGNSPLHF. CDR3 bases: TGTGCCAGCAGCCAAGATGGGCAAGGAAATTCACCCCTCCACTTT.

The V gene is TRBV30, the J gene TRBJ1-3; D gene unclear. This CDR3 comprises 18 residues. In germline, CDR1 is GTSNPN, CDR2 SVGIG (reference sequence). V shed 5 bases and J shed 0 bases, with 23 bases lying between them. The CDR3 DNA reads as TGTGCCTGGCTGACTTCGAGTCCCCCGGCCGTCTCTGGAAACACCATATATTTT. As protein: CAWLTSSPPAVSGNTIYF.

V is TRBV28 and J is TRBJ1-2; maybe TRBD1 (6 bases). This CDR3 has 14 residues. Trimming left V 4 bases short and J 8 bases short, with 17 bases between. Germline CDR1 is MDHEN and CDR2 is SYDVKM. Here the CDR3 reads CASSSNRVLRGYTF. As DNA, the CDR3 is TGTGCCAGCAGTTCGAACAGGGTTTTGAGGGGCTACACCTTC.

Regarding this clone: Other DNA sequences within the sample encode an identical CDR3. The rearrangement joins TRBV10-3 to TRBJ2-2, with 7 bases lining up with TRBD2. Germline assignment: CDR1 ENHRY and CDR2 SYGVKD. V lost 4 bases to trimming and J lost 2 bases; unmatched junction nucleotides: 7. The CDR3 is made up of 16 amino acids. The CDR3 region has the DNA TGTGCCATCAGTGGAGGTCAGGGACTAAACACCGGGGAGCTGTTTTTT. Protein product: CAISGGQGLNTGELFF.

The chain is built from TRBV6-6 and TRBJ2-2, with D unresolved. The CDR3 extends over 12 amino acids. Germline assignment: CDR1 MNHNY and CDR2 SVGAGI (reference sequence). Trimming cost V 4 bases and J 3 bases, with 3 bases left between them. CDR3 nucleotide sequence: TGTGCCAGCAGTTGGGACACCGGGGAGCTGTTTTTT. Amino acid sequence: CASSWDTGELFF.

The CDR3 bases are TGTGCCAGCAGTGCACAGGGGGCGGGATCGGGCAATGAGCAGTTCTTC. It is translated as CASSAQGAGSGNEQFF. The chain joins TRBV27 to TRBJ2-1; 9 bases are shared with TRBD1. Germline CDR1 MNHEY, CDR2 SMNVEV (reference sequence). The CDR3 has 16 amino acids. J was trimmed by 6 bases and V by 5 bases; bases with no gene match: 11.

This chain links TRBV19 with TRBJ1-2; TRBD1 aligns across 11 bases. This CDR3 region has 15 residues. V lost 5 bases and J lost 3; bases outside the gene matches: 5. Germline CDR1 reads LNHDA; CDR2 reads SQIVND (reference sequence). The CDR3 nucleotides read TGTGCCAGTAGTTCACCGGGACAGGGGGACTATGGCTACACCTTC. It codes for CASSSPGQGDYGYTF. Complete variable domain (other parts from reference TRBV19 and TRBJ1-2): DGGITQSPKYLFRKEGQNVTLSCEQNLNHDAMYWYRQDPGQGLRLIYYSQIVNDFQKGDIAEGYSVSREKKESFPLTVTSAQKNPTAFYLCASSSPGQGDYGYTFGSGTRLTVV.

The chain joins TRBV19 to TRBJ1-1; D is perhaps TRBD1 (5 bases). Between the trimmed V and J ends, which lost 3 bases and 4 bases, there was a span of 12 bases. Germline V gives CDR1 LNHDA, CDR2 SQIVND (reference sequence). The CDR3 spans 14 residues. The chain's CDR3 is CASSISVRGTEAFF. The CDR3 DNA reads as TGTGCCAGTAGTATCTCTGTAAGGGGCACTGAAGCTTTCTTT. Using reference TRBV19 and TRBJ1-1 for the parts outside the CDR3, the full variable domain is DGGITQSPKYLFRKEGQNVTLSCEQNLNHDAMYWYRQDPGQGLRLIYYSQIVNDFQKGDIAEGYSVSREKKESFPLTVTSAQKNPTAFYLCASSISVRGTEAFFGQGTRLTVV.

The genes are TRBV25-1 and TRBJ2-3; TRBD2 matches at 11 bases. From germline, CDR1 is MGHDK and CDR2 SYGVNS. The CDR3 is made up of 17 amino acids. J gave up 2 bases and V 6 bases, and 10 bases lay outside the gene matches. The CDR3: CASRGGTSGRPTDTQYF. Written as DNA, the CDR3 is TGTGCCAGCAGGGGGGGAACTAGCGGGAGACCCACAGATACGCAGTATTTT.

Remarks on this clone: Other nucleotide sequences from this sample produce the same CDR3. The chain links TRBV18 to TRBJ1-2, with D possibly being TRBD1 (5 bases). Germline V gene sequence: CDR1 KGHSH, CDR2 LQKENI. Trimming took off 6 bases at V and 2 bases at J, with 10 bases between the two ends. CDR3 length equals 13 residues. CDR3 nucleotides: TGTGCCAGCTCCCCAGGGCAAAACTATGGCTACACCTTC. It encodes CASSPGQNYGYTF.

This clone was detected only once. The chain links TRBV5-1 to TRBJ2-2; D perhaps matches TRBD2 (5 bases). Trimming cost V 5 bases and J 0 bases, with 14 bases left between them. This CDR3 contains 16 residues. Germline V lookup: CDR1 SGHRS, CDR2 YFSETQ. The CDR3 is CASSAGRLSNTGELFF. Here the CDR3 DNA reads TGCGCCAGCAGTGCGGGTAGGCTTTCGAACACCGGGGAGCTGTTTTTT.

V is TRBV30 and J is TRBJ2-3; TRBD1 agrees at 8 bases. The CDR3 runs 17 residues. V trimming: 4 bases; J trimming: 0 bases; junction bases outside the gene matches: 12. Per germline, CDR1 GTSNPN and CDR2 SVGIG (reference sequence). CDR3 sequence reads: CAWTRAPGQGSTDTQYF. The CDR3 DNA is TGTGCCTGGACGCGGGCCCCCGGACAGGGAAGCACAGATACGCAGTATTTT.

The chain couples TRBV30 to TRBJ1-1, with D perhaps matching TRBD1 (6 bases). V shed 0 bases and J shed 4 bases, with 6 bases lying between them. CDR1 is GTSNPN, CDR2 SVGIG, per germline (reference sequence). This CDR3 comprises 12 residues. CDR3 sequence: CAWSVQGTEAFF. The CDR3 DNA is TGTGCCTGGAGTGTACAGGGCACTGAAGCTTTCTTT. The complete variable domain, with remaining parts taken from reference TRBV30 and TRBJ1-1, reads SQTIHQWPATLVQPVGSPLSLECTVEGTSNPNLYWYRQAAGRGLQLLFYSVGIGQISSEVPQNLSASRPQDRQFILSSKKLLLSDSGFYLCAWSVQGTEAFFGQGTRLTVV.

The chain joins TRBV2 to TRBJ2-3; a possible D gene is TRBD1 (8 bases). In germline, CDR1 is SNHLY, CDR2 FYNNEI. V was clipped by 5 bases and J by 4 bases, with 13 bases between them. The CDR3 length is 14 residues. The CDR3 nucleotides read TGTGCCAGCAGTTATACAGGGGGGGCAGATACGCAGTATTTT. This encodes CASSYTGGADTQYF.

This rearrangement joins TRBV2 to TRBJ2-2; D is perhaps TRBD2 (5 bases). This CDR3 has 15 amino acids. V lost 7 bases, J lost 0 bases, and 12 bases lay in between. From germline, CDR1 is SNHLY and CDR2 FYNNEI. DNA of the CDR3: TGTGCCAGCAATACGGGGAACCCGAACACCGGGGAGCTGTTTTTT. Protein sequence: CASNTGNPNTGELFF.

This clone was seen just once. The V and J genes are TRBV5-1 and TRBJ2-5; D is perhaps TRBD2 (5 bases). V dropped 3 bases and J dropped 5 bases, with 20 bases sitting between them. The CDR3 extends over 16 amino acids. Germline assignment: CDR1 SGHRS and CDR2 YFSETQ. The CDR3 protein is CASSSNNRVSGETQYF. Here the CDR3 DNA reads TGCGCCAGCAGCTCAAATAACCGGGTCTCGGGGGAGACCCAGTACTTC.

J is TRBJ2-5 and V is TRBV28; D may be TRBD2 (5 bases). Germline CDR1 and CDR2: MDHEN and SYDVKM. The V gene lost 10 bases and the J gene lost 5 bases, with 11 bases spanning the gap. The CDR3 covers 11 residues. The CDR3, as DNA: TGTGCCACCCTTTGGGAGGAGACCCAGTACTTC. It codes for CATLWEETQYF. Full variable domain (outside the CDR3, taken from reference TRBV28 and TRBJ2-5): DVKVTQSSRYLVKRTGEKVFLECVQDMDHENMFWYRQDPGLGLRLIYFSYDVKMKEKGDIPEGYSVSREKKERFSLILESASTNQTSMYLCATLWEETQYFGPGTRLLVL.

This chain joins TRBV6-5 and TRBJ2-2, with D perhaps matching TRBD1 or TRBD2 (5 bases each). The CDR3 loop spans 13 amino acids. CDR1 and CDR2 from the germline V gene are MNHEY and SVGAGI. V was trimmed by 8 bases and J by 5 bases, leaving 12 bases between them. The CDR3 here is CASRKGSTGELFF. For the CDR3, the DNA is TGTGCCAGCCGGAAGGGGAGTACCGGGGAGCTGTTTTTT.

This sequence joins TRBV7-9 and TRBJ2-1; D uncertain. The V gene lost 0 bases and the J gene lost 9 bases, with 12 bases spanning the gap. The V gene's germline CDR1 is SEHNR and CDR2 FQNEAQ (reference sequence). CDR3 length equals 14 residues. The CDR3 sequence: CASSLALSVAEQFF. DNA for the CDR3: TGTGCCAGCAGCTTAGCGTTGTCGGTCGCTGAGCAGTTCTTC.

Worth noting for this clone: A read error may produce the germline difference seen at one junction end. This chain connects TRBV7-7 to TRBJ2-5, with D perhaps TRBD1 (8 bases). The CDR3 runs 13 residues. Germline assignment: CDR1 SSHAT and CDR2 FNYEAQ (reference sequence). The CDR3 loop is CASSYRGGETQYF. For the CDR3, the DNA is TGTGCTAGCAGCTACAGGGGGGGGGAGACCCAGTACTTC.

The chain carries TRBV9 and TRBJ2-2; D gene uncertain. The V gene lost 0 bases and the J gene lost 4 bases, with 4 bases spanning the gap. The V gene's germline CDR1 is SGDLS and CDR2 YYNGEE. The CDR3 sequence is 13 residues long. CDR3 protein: CASSVVLTGELFF. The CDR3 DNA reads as TGTGCCAGCAGCGTAGTCCTCACCGGGGAGCTGTTTTTT.

This chain's CDR3 is CASSDIEGLARETQYF. The DNA of the CDR3 is TGTGCCAGCAGTGATATCGAAGGACTAGCACGGGAGACCCAGTACTTC. The chain links TRBV2 to TRBJ2-5; 8 nucleotides match TRBD2. The CDR3 covers 16 residues. Germline CDR1 is SNHLY and CDR2 is FYNNEI. V shed 3 bases and J 5 bases; nucleotides not matched to a gene: 11.

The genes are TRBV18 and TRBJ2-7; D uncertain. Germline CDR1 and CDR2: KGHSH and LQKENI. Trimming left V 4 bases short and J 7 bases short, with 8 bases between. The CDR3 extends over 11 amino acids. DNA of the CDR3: TGTGCCAGCTCACTTGAGAGTGAGCAGTACTTC. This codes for CASSLESEQYF. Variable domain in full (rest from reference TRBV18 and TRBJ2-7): NAGVMQNPRHLVRRRGQEARLRCSPMKGHSHVYWYRQLPEEGLKFMVYLQKENIIDESGMPKERFSAEFPKEGPSILRIQQVVRGDSAAYFCASSLESEQYFGPGTRLTVT.